These T cell receptor beta chains were read from a single sample in a study of immune evolution from preneoplasia to lung adenocarcinoma. Assay used: immunoSEQ multiplex PCR; TCRdb lists only in-frame clones, some missing. The data hold 8,000 to 10,000 clones, with 77% observed a single time. Sequenced sample: FFPE lung adenocarcinoma in situ tissue. The receptors stem from a person aged 55-80 years with lung adenocarcinoma. CDR3s include the opening cysteine and the closing phenylalanine or tryptophan. A D gene is named only where the DNA matches it firmly. Clone size is given for some rows only: seen once, a few or many times, or a class if the clone is expanded.

TRBD1	few	TRBV10-1	TRBJ1-6	TGCGCCAGCAGTGCCACAGGGGACTCACCCCTCCACTTT	CASSATGDSPLHF
NA	NA	TRBV4-1	TRBJ2-6	TGCGCCAGCAGCCAAGCGCAAGCGGCCGGGGCCAACGTCCTGACTTTC	CASSQAQAAGANVLTF
TRBD1	NA	TRBV10-1	TRBJ2-7	TGCGCCAGCGCCGCCGGGACAGCCGAGCAGTACTTC	CASAAGTAEQYF
NA	NA	TRBV19	TRBJ1-5	TGTGCCAGTAGTATTCAAACAGTCAATCAGCCCCAGCATTTT	CASSIQTVNQPQHF
TRBD1	few	TRBV7-9	TRBJ2-1	TGTGCCAGCAGCCTGACAGGGGTCTCCTACAATGAGCAGTTCTTC	CASSLTGVSYNEQFF
NA	few	TRBV4-3	TRBJ2-2	TGCGCCAGCAGCCAAGATACAGGGTTAGCGGAGCTGTTTTTT	CASSQDTGLAELFF
TRBD1	NA	TRBV7-9	TRBJ2-7	TGTGCCAGCAGCTTCATGCCCGGGACAGGGGCCTACGAGCAGTACTTC	CASSFMPGTGAYEQYF
TRBD1	NA	TRBV18	TRBJ1-2	TGTGCCAGCTCACCAGAGGGACAGTTCTATGGCTACACCTTC	CASSPEGQFYGYTF
TRBD1	once	TRBV27	TRBJ2-7	TGTGCCAGCAGTTTACCAGGGGGCAAGGCCTACGAGCAGTACTTC	CASSLPGGKAYEQYF
NA	NA	TRBV11-1	TRBJ1-1	TGTGCCAGCAGCCCGCTGAGGATGAACACTGAAGCTTTCTTT	CASSPLRMNTEAFF
NA	NA	TRBV28	TRBJ1-4	TGTGCCAGCAGTTTTGAAGGCGGTGATGTGTTTTTT	CASSFEGGDVFF
TRBD1	NA	TRBV5-4	TRBJ1-1	TGTGCCAGCAGCGTACAGGGGGAGGCTGAAGCTTTCTTT	CASSVQGEAEAFF
TRBD1	NA	TRBV5-8	TRBJ2-3	TGTGCCAGCAGCTTGGACAGGGGCCGCACAGATACGCAGTATTTT	CASSLDRGRTDTQYF
NA	NA	TRBV4-1	TRBJ2-3	TGCGCCAGCAGCCAGGGGGTAGCGGCCACAGATACGCAGTATTTT	CASSQGVAATDTQYF
NA	few	TRBV10-3	TRBJ2-4	TGTGCCATCAGTGGTGCCGCGCGAGGAGCCAAAAACATTCAGTACTTC	CAISGAARGAKNIQYF
NA	medium-sized	TRBV10-2	TRBJ2-7	TGCGCCACCAACGGGGGCCACGAGCAGTACTTC	CATNGGHEQYF
NA	NA	TRBV2	TRBJ1-2	TGTGCCAGCAGTGAACAGGACAACCAGGATCATGGCTACACCTTC	CASSEQDNQDHGYTF
NA	NA	TRBV7-3	TRBJ1-1	TGTGCCAGCAGCTTAAGCCCTGGGACCGCGAACACTGAAGCTTTCTTT	CASSLSPGTANTEAFF
NA	NA	TRBV7-8	TRBJ2-5	TGTGCCAGCAGCTTAGACCCAGGGATTGGGGAAGAGACCCAGTACTTC	CASSLDPGIGEETQYF
NA	NA	TRBV18	TRBJ2-7	TGTGCCAGCTCACCCGCGGGGTACGAGCAGTACTTC	CASSPAGYEQYF
NA	NA	TRBV7-8	TRBJ2-3	TGTGCCAGCAGCTTAGCAAAAACAGTGAGAACTAGCACAGATACGCAGTATTTT	CASSLAKTVRTSTDTQYF
NA	NA	TRBV19	TRBJ1-5	TGTGCCAGTAGGGCAGCCCCTAATAGCAATCAGCCCCAGCATTTT	CASRAAPNSNQPQHF
NA	NA	TRBV10-2	TRBJ1-2	TGCGCCAGCAGTGGTGGGGGCGCGAACTATGGCTACACCTTC	CASSGGGANYGYTF
NA	NA	TRBV20-1	TRBJ2-7	TGCAGTGCTAGAGTGACGGGGGAGCAGTACTTC	CSARVTGEQYF
TRBD2	NA	TRBV4-1	TRBJ2-1	TGCGCCAGCAGCCCCTTTGTGGGGGGGGGCTCCTACAATGAGCAGTTCTTC	CASSPFVGGGSYNEQFF
TRBD2	NA	TRBV5-4	TRBJ2-5	TGTGCCAGCAGCCAGGGAGCGGGGGCGCTACAAGAGACCCAGTACTTC	CASSQGAGALQETQYF
NA	NA	TRBV7-9	TRBJ1-1	TGTGCCAGCAGCTTAGGAGGCGCGGGAACTGAAGCTTTCTTT	CASSLGGAGTEAFF
TRBD1	NA	TRBV27	TRBJ2-2	TGTGCCAGCAACCCGACAGGGCGGCTTAATTATAACACCGGGGAGCTGTTTTTT	CASNPTGRLNYNTGELFF
NA	NA	TRBV29-1	TRBJ2-5	TGCAGCGTTGATCGGGGGCGCAAAGAGACCCAGTACTTC	CSVDRGRKETQYF
TRBD2	NA	TRBV9	TRBJ2-6	TGTGCCAGCAGCGTAGCGGGGGGGCCCGGGGCCAACGTCCTGACTTTC	CASSVAGGPGANVLTF
NA	NA	TRBV4-2	TRBJ1-5	TGTGCCAGCAGCCAAGAGGCTGAGGGTGTCCAGCCCCAGCATTTT	CASSQEAEGVQPQHF
TRBD1	NA	TRBV29-1	TRBJ1-2	TGCAGCGTTGCACAGGGGGCTTATGGCTACACCTTC	CSVAQGAYGYTF
NA	NA	TRBV6-1	TRBJ1-6	TGTGCCAGCAGTGGCGCGACGGAGTCACCCCTCCACTTT	CASSGATESPLHF
NA	NA	TRBV2	TRBJ1-3	TGTGCCAGCAGTGGGTGGCTTGAGGAGGGATCTGGAAACACCATATATTTT	CASSGWLEEGSGNTIYF
NA	few	TRBV7-3	TRBJ1-2	TGTGCCAGCAGCCCAGGGTCGGGGGGCGTCTCAGATGGCTACACCTTC	CASSPGSGGVSDGYTF